This TCR beta chain was sequenced during a study of cytomegalovirus exposure and HLA in healthy donors. General observations from the study: Researchers catalogued 150 or so TCR beta chains as cytomegalovirus-associated.

Participants comprised healthy donors of bone marrow. About this clone itself: As yet, its antigen is unknown.

60 Vbeta and 13 Jbeta primers were used in PCR. TCRdb's table, derived via immunoSEQ multiplex PCR, lists solely in-frame clones and lacks some. The listing contains over 100,000 clones. Input material: PBMCs. This clonotype was obtained from a man aged 35-49 years in good health and CMV-seropositive.

Here the CDR3 reads CASSSIVGGDQETQYF. CDR3 nucleotide sequence: TGTGCCAGCAGTTCGATTGTAGGGGGAGACCAAGAGACCCAGTACTTC. The V gene is TRBV27, the J gene TRBJ2-5; D might be TRBD1 (6 bases). CDR1 is MNHEY and CDR2 is SMNVEV in the germline V gene (reference sequence). The V gene lost 4 bases and the J gene lost 0 bases, with 15 bases spanning the gap. This CDR3 is 16 amino acids long.